A single sample is the source of the 28 T cell receptor beta chains below, sequenced in a study of beta chain features in type 1 diabetes. Their cognate antigens are unknown. Study-level findings and limits: Shorter TCRB CDR3s, moderately but significantly so, marked every one of the four CD4+ subsets in Type 1 diabetes patients.

The study reverse transcribed the entire isolated RNA, so it sequenced expressed TCRB transcripts. Sequenced by immunoSEQ multiplex PCR; TCRdb stores in-frame clones only, minus some. Among 300,000 to 400,000 clones listed, 9.3% were seen once. The sample comprised central memory CD4+ T cells from blood. The receptors were sampled from a man younger than 40 with type 1 diabetes.

The chain couples TRBV10-3 to TRBJ1-2, with D perhaps TRBD1 (6 bases). Trimming stripped 7 bases from V and 3 bases from J, with 15 bases between. The germline V gene has CDR1 ENHRY and CDR2 SYGVKD. The CDR3 extends over 14 amino acids. In DNA, the CDR3 is TGTGCCATCACGGGGGGCGCCGGGGACTATGGCTACACCTTC. Residues: CAITGGAGDYGYTF.

In its sample, this clone was seen many times. V gene TRBV28 combines with J gene TRBJ1-6; D gene ambiguous. Trimming shortened V by 8 bases and J by 8 bases, and 10 bases separated the two germline ends. From germline, CDR1 is MDHEN and CDR2 SYDVKM. CDR3 length: 12 amino acids. In DNA form, the CDR3 reads TGTGCCAGCGGGGTTGGAGATTCACCCCTCCACTTT. Protein product: CASGVGDSPLHF.

The genes are TRBV2 and TRBJ2-2; tentatively, D is TRBD2 (6 bases). V was cut by 3 bases and J by 2 bases, with 13 bases left in between. This CDR3 has 16 residues. The germline V gene has CDR1 SNHLY and CDR2 FYNNEI. DNA of the CDR3: TGTGCCAGCAGTGAGGAAGCAGGGACTAACACCGGGGAGCTGTTTTTT. Encoded protein: CASSEEAGTNTGELFF.

This clone was observed a few times. This rearrangement joins TRBV29-1 to TRBJ2-5; TRBD1 might be the D (6 bases). Germline V gene lookup returns CDR1 SQVTM and CDR2 ANQGSEA. Trimming cost V 3 bases and J 0 bases, with 14 bases left between them. The CDR3 loop spans 15 amino acids. CDR3 DNA sequence: TGCAGCGTTGATGGGCCAGGGGAGTACCAAGAGACCCAGTACTTC. This encodes CSVDGPGEYQETQYF.

This clone showed up just a few times. The CDR3 DNA reads as TGTGCCAGCAGCTCAAGACACCATAGCAATCAGCCCCAGCATTTT. Protein: CASSSRHHSNQPQHF. V usage is TRBV5-6 and J usage is TRBJ1-5; D remains unclear. Germline V gives CDR1 SGHDT, CDR2 YYEEEE. V lost 3 bases to trimming and J lost 0 bases, with 10 bases between them. The length of the CDR3 is 15 residues.

This clone has more than one count but fewer than ten. This chain joins TRBV25-1 and TRBJ1-5; D is unclear. Trimming removed 5 bases from V and 5 bases from J, with 10 bases in between. CDR1 and CDR2 (germline): MGHDK, SYGVNS. The CDR3 extends over 13 amino acids. The CDR3 bases are TGTGCCAGCAGTATGTCAGCGGATCAGCCCCAGCATTTT. Encoded protein: CASSMSADQPQHF.

The chain couples TRBV7-9 to TRBJ1-1; 8 nucleotides line up with TRBD1. CDR3 length: 14 amino acids. Germline V CDR1 and CDR2: SEHNR, FQNEAQ (reference sequence). The V segment lost 2 bases and the J segment 8 bases; nucleotides outside the gene matches: 7. Here the CDR3 DNA reads TGTGCCAGCAGCTTAACCGACAGGGGCCGGGAAGCTTTCTTT. It translates to CASSLTDRGREAFF.

This clone has more than one count but fewer than ten. The chain couples TRBV5-1 to TRBJ2-1; D possibly uses TRBD1 or TRBD2 (5 bases each). V dropped 5 bases and J dropped 5 bases, with 11 bases sitting between them. CDR1 is SGHRS, CDR2 YFSETQ, per germline. The CDR3 runs to 13 residues. CDR3 sequence: CASRSGADNEQFF. In nucleotides, the CDR3 is TGCGCCAGCAGGTCCGGGGCAGACAATGAGCAGTTCTTC. Combining the CDR3 with reference TRBV5-1 and TRBJ2-1 gives the whole variable domain KAGVTQTPRYLIKTRGQQVTLSCSPISGHRSVSWYQQTPGQGLQFLFEYFSETQRNKGNFPGRFSGRQFSNSRSEMNVSTLELGDSALYLCASRSGADNEQFFGPGTRLTVL.

This clone was seen ten or more times. This sequence joins TRBV14 and TRBJ2-3, with D perhaps matching TRBD2 (7 bases). The CDR3 loop spans 17 amino acids. Trimming pared 4 bases from V and 0 bases from J, leaving 17 bases between. Germline V lookup: CDR1 SGHDN, CDR2 FVKESK. The CDR3: CASSRNAGARSTDTQYF. The CDR3 coding sequence is TGTGCCAGCAGCCGAAACGCGGGGGCCCGAAGCACAGATACGCAGTATTTT. The entire variable domain, with the rest obtained from reference TRBV14 and TRBJ2-3, is as follows: EAGVTQFPSHSVIEKGQTVTLRCDPISGHDNLYWYRRVMGKEIKFLLHFVKESKQDESGMPNNRFLAERTGGTYSTLKVQPAELEDSGVYFCASSRNAGARSTDTQYFGPGTRLTVL.

This clone turned up a few times. The rearrangement joins TRBV12-5 to TRBJ2-2; D uncertain. The V end was cut by 4 bases, the J end by 1 base, with 4 bases between. The CDR3 runs 13 residues. Per the germline V gene, CDR1 is LGHNT and CDR2 is FRNRAP. CDR3 bases: TGTGCTAGTGGTTCCTTGAACACCGGGGAGCTGTTTTTT. Protein sequence: CASGSLNTGELFF.

V gene TRBV6-6 combines with J gene TRBJ2-3; 8 bases fit TRBD2. This CDR3 has 16 residues. From germline, CDR1 is MNHNY and CDR2 SVGAGI (reference sequence). V lost 6 bases, J lost 6 bases, and 14 bases stayed unmatched. The CDR3: CASSGGVSGAPDTQYF. For the CDR3, the DNA is TGTGCCAGCAGCGGAGGGGTTAGCGGGGCTCCTGATACGCAGTATTTT.

This clone was observed a few times. The chain uses TRBV7-2 and TRBJ2-7; D is possibly TRBD2 (6 bases). This CDR3 spans 16 amino acids. The germline V and J ends were trimmed by 1 base and 0 bases, with 13 bases remaining between them. Per germline, CDR1 SGHTA and CDR2 FQGNSA. CDR3 DNA: TGTGCCAGCAGCTTAGAGAGTGGGACTTCCTCCTACGAGCAGTACTTC. Translating gives CASSLESGTSSYEQYF.

This clone was seen a few times. V usage is TRBV4-2 and J usage is TRBJ1-1, with 7 positions matching TRBD1. Per the germline V gene, CDR1 is LGHNA and CDR2 is YNFKEQ. J gave up 3 bases and V 0 bases, and 7 bases lay outside the gene matches. The CDR3 length is 16 residues. The CDR3 region has the DNA TGTGCCAGCAGCCAAGATAGTGGGCAGGGGGACACTGAAGCTTTCTTT. Translating gives CASSQDSGQGDTEAFF.

This clone was observed a single time. The chain is built from TRBV6-1 and TRBJ1-1, with unresolved D. Germline lookup yields CDR1 MNHNS and CDR2 SASEGT. This CDR3 spans 12 amino acids. Trimming removed 7 bases from V and 11 bases from J, with 17 bases in between. CDR3 bases: TGTGCCAGCAAGGAGAATAGCCTCGAGGCTTTCTTT. Its protein is CASKENSLEAFF.

This clone was seen a handful of times. The chain employs TRBV4-1 and TRBJ1-5; no firm D call. V shed 0 bases and J shed 2 bases, with 8 bases lying between them. CDR3 length: 15 residues. CDR1 and CDR2 (germline): MGHRA, YSYEKL. The chain's CDR3 is CASSQELTGNQPQHF. The CDR3 DNA follows: TGCGCCAGCAGCCAAGAGTTGACCGGCAATCAGCCCCAGCATTTT.

The chain links TRBV4-3 to TRBJ2-5, with D perhaps matching TRBD1 or TRBD2 (6 bases each). Germline V gene sequence: CDR1 LGHNA, CDR2 YSLEER. V lost 3 bases and J lost 3, with 14 bases in between. The CDR3 consists of 15 residues. The CDR3 sequence: CASSQGAGPKETQYF. CDR3 DNA sequence: TGCGCCAGCAGCCAGGGGGCGGGACCTAAAGAGACCCAGTACTTC.

The table lists this clone with a few counts. CDR3 amino acids: CASSLTGQGYGYTF. In DNA form, the CDR3 reads TGTGCCAGCAGCCTTACGGGCCAGGGATATGGCTACACCTTC. The chain uses TRBV7-9 and TRBJ1-2, with a weak D call TRBD1 (5 bases). CDR1 and CDR2 (germline): SEHNR, FQNEAQ (reference sequence). The CDR3 is 14 residues long. Trimming stripped 5 bases from V and 5 bases from J, with 15 bases between.

This clone has more than one count but fewer than ten. The rearrangement joins TRBV14 to TRBJ1-2; D unclear. CDR3 length equals 13 residues. Per the germline V gene, CDR1 is SGHDN and CDR2 is FVKESK. V was trimmed by 6 bases and J by 4 bases, leaving 12 bases between them. CDR3 residues: CASSPHIAYGYTF. Here the CDR3 DNA reads TGTGCCAGCAGTCCACACATAGCCTATGGCTACACCTTC.

This chain joins TRBV7-2 and TRBJ1-3; no clear D. V lost 1 base and J 1 base, leaving 20 bases between the germline ends. This CDR3 contains 19 residues. Germline CDR1 reads SGHTA; CDR2 reads FQGNSA. DNA of the CDR3: TGTGCCAGCAGCTTAGTTCTCCCCAGGCCGACGGGGTCTGGAAACACCATATATTTT. Protein product: CASSLVLPRPTGSGNTIYF.

This clone came up a few times. The chain recombines TRBV7-2 with TRBJ2-3; 7 nucleotides match TRBD2. Germline V gives CDR1 SGHTA, CDR2 FQGNSA. J gave up 2 bases and V 5 bases, and 16 bases lay outside the gene matches. The CDR3 has 18 residues. CDR3 sequence (DNA): TGTGCCAGCAGCCCCCGGGGCTTGGTCGGGGGGTACACAGATACGCAGTATTTT. It translates to CASSPRGLVGGYTDTQYF.

This clone was counted a few times. The CDR3 here is CASSYSIGSAPGELFF. The CDR3 DNA reads TGTGCCAGCAGTTACTCGATAGGTAGCGCGCCCGGGGAGCTGTTTTTT. The chain links TRBV6-5 to TRBJ2-2, with D maybe TRBD2 (5 bases). The V end lost 0 bases, the J end lost 6 bases, and 14 bases lay between the germline ends. The CDR3 loop spans 16 amino acids. CDR1 and CDR2 (germline): MNHEY, SVGAGI.

This clone has just a few counts. The chain carries TRBV7-9 and TRBJ2-7; the D call may be TRBD1 or TRBD2 (7 bases each). CDR1 SEHNR and CDR2 FQNEAQ come from the germline V gene (reference sequence). V lost 11 bases, J lost 2 bases, and 31 bases lay in between. The CDR3 length is 18 residues. The CDR3 protein is CAVRQSSAGTDTTYEQYF. The CDR3 region has the DNA TGTGCCGTAAGGCAGAGTTCAGCGGGGACAGATACCACCTACGAGCAGTACTTC.

This clone has more than one count but fewer than ten. The chain joins TRBV11-2 to TRBJ2-3, with D perhaps TRBD1 (6 bases). V was cut by 5 bases and J by 4 bases, with 16 bases left in between. This CDR3 has 15 residues. Germline CDR1 SGHAT, CDR2 FQNNGV. CDR3 residues: CASSTQGRGADTQYF. CDR3 in DNA: TGTGCCAGCAGCACCCAGGGGAGAGGGGCAGATACGCAGTATTTT.

J is TRBJ2-5 and V is TRBV19, with D hard to call. There are 14 residues in the CDR3. Germline lookup yields CDR1 LNHDA and CDR2 SQIVND (reference sequence). V was cut by 5 bases and J by 1 base, with 11 bases left in between. The CDR3 bases are TGTGCCAGTAGTTCCAGACACCGCCAAGAGACCCAGTACTTC. Translated: CASSSRHRQETQYF. Looking up the rest from reference TRBV19 and TRBJ2-5 gives the full variable domain: DGGITQSPKYLFRKEGQNVTLSCEQNLNHDAMYWYRQDPGQGLRLIYYSQIVNDFQKGDIAEGYSVSREKKESFPLTVTSAQKNPTAFYLCASSSRHRQETQYFGPGTRLLVL.

This clone has just a few counts. For the CDR3, the DNA is TGTGCCAGCAGCGTAGTCCTCCCCCCGGGCGGGGAGCTGTTTTTT. Translated, it gives CASSVVLPPGGELFF. The rearrangement joins TRBV9 to TRBJ2-2, with unresolved D. CDR3 length equals 15 residues. Trimming pared 0 bases from V and 7 bases from J, leaving 13 bases between. Germline V gives CDR1 SGDLS, CDR2 YYNGEE. Combining the CDR3 with reference TRBV9 and TRBJ2-2 gives the whole variable domain DSGVTQTPKHLITATGQRVTLRCSPRSGDLSVYWYQQSLDQGLQFLIQYYNGEERAKGNILERFSAQQFPDLHSELNLSSLELGDSALYFCASSVVLPPGGELFFGEGSRLTVL.

The chain's CDR3 is CASMRPGGLETQYF. Here the CDR3 DNA reads TGTGCCAGCATGCGCCCAGGGGGCTTGGAGACCCAGTACTTC. V and J are TRBV6-1 and TRBJ2-5; 8 bases line up with TRBD1. The length of the CDR3 is 14 residues. V shed 7 bases, J shed 5 bases, and the junction held 9 bases outside the gene matches. Germline assignment: CDR1 MNHNS and CDR2 SASEGT.

This chain connects TRBV2 to TRBJ2-7; 7 bases map to TRBD1. This CDR3 has 14 amino acids. CDR1 and CDR2 (germline): SNHLY, FYNNEI. Trimming took 2 bases from V and 3 from J; bases not matched to a gene: 4. The CDR3 here is CASSEQGERYEQYF. The CDR3 DNA sequence: TGTGCCAGCAGTGAACAGGGGGAACGCTACGAGCAGTACTTC. Full variable domain (outside the CDR3, taken from reference TRBV2 and TRBJ2-7): EPEVTQTPSHQVTQMGQEVILRCVPISNHLYFYWYRQILGQKVEFLVSFYNNEISEKSEIFDDQFSVERPDGSNFTLKIRSTKLEDSAMYFCASSEQGERYEQYFGPGTRLTVT.

This clone came up many times. The chain couples TRBV7-8 to TRBJ2-3; 8 positions agree with TRBD1. Germline V gene data show CDR1 as SGHVS and CDR2 as FQNEAQ. V lost 5 bases and J lost 0; bases outside the gene matches: 7. This CDR3 is built from 16 residues. The CDR3 loop reads CASSRDGQGSTDTQYF. The CDR3 coding sequence is TGTGCCAGCAGCCGTGACGGACAGGGTAGCACAGATACGCAGTATTTT.